This record concerns one TCR beta chain sequence. Its antigen is not yet known. Base qualities are not provided; no much larger clone lies one nucleotide away. This specimen comes from a study of CD8 T cells in Susac syndrome (dated by TCRdb to the late 2010s). A note on the overall study: Repertoire sequencing was used to test whether CD8+ T cell activation and differentiation in Susac syndrome was antigen driven. Broad study findings and their caveats: The TCR sequencing and HLA analysis was acknowledged to have included a relatively small number of individuals.

Peripheral blood CD8+ and CD4+ T cells from healthy donors, Susac syndrome patients and multiple sclerosis patients were profiled by high-throughput TCR beta sequencing. Healthy donors were age- and sex-matched controls. CD8+ TEMRA cells were enriched by FACS, while bulk CD8+ and CD4+ T cells were purified by magnetic negative isolation. Blood was collected in EDTA tubes and processed within 24 hours, with PBMCs isolated through density gradient centrifugation. PBMCs intended for TCR sequencing were cryopreserved in liquid nitrogen and thawed later in a water bath at 37 degrees C. A purity of at least 90% was achieved for sorted or isolated CD4+, CD8+ and CD8+ TEMRA cells. The CDR3 covers 16 residues, taking in both the cysteine and the phenylalanine. Only CDR3 DNA remains: 48 bases, in frame from the first base. CDR1 is given as SGHTA and CDR2 as FQGTGA, both from the germline V gene. The junction shows trimming of 0 bases on V and 2 bases on J, and the gene matches do not reach 5 bases of it.

RNA was extracted using the RNeasy kit, and roughly 0.5 to 1 microgram was reverse transcribed with random hexamers. The immunoSEQ multiplex PCR assay, covering 54 Vbeta and 13 Jbeta segments, was used to amplify TCR beta CDR3 regions. PCR amplification bias was corrected by using a synthetic template baseline for primer optimization and computational correction. As for the authors' bioinformatics: Reads were annotated to V, D and J genes per IMGT and analyzed with immunoSEQ Analyzer, keeping only productive sequences. To calculate clonality, Shannon entropy was normalized by log2 of the number of productive unique sequences and then subtracted from one. For each patient and control, public and private clones were evaluated within the 100 most prevalent clones. Clones were defined as Susac-specific when absent from the healthy and MS cohorts, from about 1,100 published viral clones and from other ImmuneACCESS disease sequences. Clones were called with MiXCR by TCRdb after fastp trimmed the public reads at Q25, and only in-frame beta chains were retained. Each CDR3 protein gets just one entry, which takes the most common genes and DNA from the rows behind it. The V and J calls here are based on TCRdb, not the publication. A total of 120,000 to 150,000 distinct CDR3 sequences appear in this sample, roughly 94% of them only once. The ten largest clones represent less than 0.095% of the sample.

Sequences were obtained from CD4+ T cells from PBMCs. This receptor chain uses TRBV7-3 and TRBJ2-3, and 7 bases in between align with TRBD2. This receptor was identified in a human donor in good health. The bases are TGTGCCAGCAGCTTAACGGCTAGCGGAGCCACAGATACGCAGTATTTT. Its amino acids are CASSLTASGATDTQYF.